This entry lists 29 T cell receptor beta chains sequenced from one sample in a study of cytomegalovirus exposure and HLA in healthy donors. In the PCR, 60 Vbeta and 13 Jbeta primers were used. The assay was immunoSEQ multiplex PCR, and TCRdb's table has in-frame clones only and misses some. In the table there are around 110,000 clones, 50% to 65% of which are singletons. What was sequenced was PBMCs. The receptors come from a woman aged 35 to 49 in good health and CMV-seropositive.

The rearrangement joins TRBV10-3 to TRBJ1-5; 8 bases align to TRBD1. The CDR3 sequence is 15 residues long. The J segment lost 5 bases and the V segment lost 2 bases, leaving 5 bases of the junction unmatched. Germline V gene sequence: CDR1 ENHRY, CDR2 SYGVKD. CDR3 loop: CAISEVGTGDQPQHF. CDR3 DNA sequence: TGTGCCATCAGTGAGGTGGGGACAGGAGATCAGCCCCAGCATTTT.

This chain uses TRBV7-3 with TRBJ2-2; 7 bases map to TRBD1. The germline gives CDR1 SGHTA, CDR2 FQGTGA. V shed 5 bases, J shed 5 bases, and the junction held 5 bases outside the gene matches. CDR3 size: 14 residues. CDR3 protein: CASSPRQGTGELFF. The CDR3 DNA is TGTGCCAGCAGCCCTCGACAGGGAACCGGGGAGCTGTTTTTT. The entire variable domain, with the rest obtained from reference TRBV7-3 and TRBJ2-2, is as follows: GAGVSQTPSNKVTEKGKYVELRCDPISGHTALYWYRQSLGQGPEFLIYFQGTGAADDSGLPNDRFFAVRPEGSVSTLKIQRTERGDSAVYLCASSPRQGTGELFFGEGSRLTVL.

V and J are TRBV5-8 and TRBJ2-7, with D perhaps matching TRBD1 (6 bases). The germline V and J ends were trimmed by 4 bases and 9 bases, with 20 bases remaining between them. This CDR3 comprises 14 residues. Germline lookup yields CDR1 SGHTS and CDR2 YDEGEE. The CDR3 spells CASSTATGDGGQYF. The CDR3 bases are TGTGCCAGCAGCACGGCGACAGGCGACGGCGGGCAGTACTTC.

The sample holds a few counts of this clone. This sample also contains other DNA sequences that code for the same CDR3. This chain uses TRBV5-5 with TRBJ1-1; D unresolved. CDR1 and CDR2 (germline): SGHKS, YYEKEE (reference sequence). This CDR3 comprises 14 residues. V lost 1 base and J 0 bases, leaving 7 bases between the germline ends. The CDR3 spells CASSLTEMNTEAFF. The CDR3 nucleotides are TGTGCCAGCAGCTTGACAGAGATGAACACTGAAGCTTTCTTT.

A few counts support this clone. This CDR3 is also generated by other DNA sequences in the sample. The J gene is TRBJ2-3, the V gene TRBV5-1; 9 bases are shared with TRBD2. Germline V gene sequence: CDR1 SGHRS, CDR2 YFSETQ. The CDR3 has 16 amino acids. The trim removed 0 bases at V and 1 base at J, leaving 3 bases unmatched. Here the CDR3 DNA reads TGCGCCAGCAGCTTGGGGGCTAGCGGGGGCACAGATACGCAGTATTTT. Its protein is CASSLGASGGTDTQYF.

V and J are TRBV6-5 and TRBJ1-1; 7 bases are a match to TRBD1. V trimming: 7 bases; J trimming: 4 bases; junction bases outside the gene matches: 12. Germline V lookup: CDR1 MNHEY, CDR2 SVGAGI. The CDR3 covers 15 residues. DNA for the CDR3: TGTGCCAGCAATCCGACGGACAGGCGGACCACTGAAGCTTTCTTT. Amino acid sequence: CASNPTDRRTTEAFF.

This clone was observed a few times. The chain uses TRBV10-3 and TRBJ1-1; no clear D. With 2 bases removed from V and 3 bases from J, the gap between germline ends came to 19 bases. Per germline, CDR1 ENHRY and CDR2 SYGVKD. This CDR3 contains 17 residues. The CDR3 here is CAISEPNERRYDTEAFF. CDR3 DNA sequence: TGTGCCATCAGTGAGCCGAACGAAAGGAGGTACGACACTGAAGCTTTCTTT.

The chain recombines TRBV19 with TRBJ2-3, with no clear D. This CDR3 has 13 residues. V gave up 5 bases and J gave up 6 bases, with 12 bases separating them. CDR1 is LNHDA and CDR2 is SQIVND in the germline V gene (reference sequence). The CDR3 region has the DNA TGTGCCAGTAGTCCTCGATTACAGGATACGCAGTATTTT. Its protein product is CASSPRLQDTQYF.

This chain links TRBV28 with TRBJ2-1; D is perhaps TRBD2 (5 bases). CDR1 MDHEN and CDR2 SYDVKM come from the germline V gene. V lost 7 bases and J lost 0, with 25 bases in between. The CDR3 loop spans 19 amino acids. The chain's CDR3 is CASTDYYTRTNSSYNEQFF. CDR3 in DNA: TGTGCCAGCACTGACTACTACACCAGAACCAATAGCTCCTACAATGAGCAGTTCTTC.

The chain employs TRBV6-1 and TRBJ1-5, with 7 bases that match TRBD1. This CDR3 has 14 amino acids. Germline trimming cut 6 bases from V and 4 bases from J; bases unmatched to any gene: 6. Per the germline V gene, CDR1 is MNHNS and CDR2 is SASEGT. CDR3 in amino acids: CASRLDRINQPQHF. CDR3 DNA: TGTGCCAGCAGACTGGACAGGATTAATCAGCCCCAGCATTTT.

This clone was picked up a small number of times. CDR3 region: CAWSHIRSTGNNSPLHF. The CDR3 nucleotides are TGTGCCTGGAGTCATATCCGCTCGACAGGGAATAATTCACCCCTCCACTTT. This chain joins TRBV30 and TRBJ1-6; 7 nucleotides line up with TRBD1. CDR3 size: 17 residues. Germline V gives CDR1 GTSNPN, CDR2 SVGIG (reference sequence). V trimming: 2 bases; J trimming: 5 bases; junction bases outside the gene matches: 12.

The genes are TRBV29-1 and TRBJ1-1; D is unresolved. The CDR3 is 13 amino acids. Germline V CDR1 and CDR2: SQVTM, ANQGSEA. V shed 6 bases and J shed 1 base, with 12 bases lying between them. In DNA form, the CDR3 reads TGCAGCGTGAACTTGGCGGGGAACACTGAAGCTTTCTTT. Translating gives CSVNLAGNTEAFF.

The chain has TRBV25-1 and TRBJ2-7, with 7 bases fitting TRBD2. The CDR3 sequence is 14 residues long. The germline V gene encodes CDR1 MGHDK and CDR2 SYGVNS. With V trimmed by 3 bases and J by 3 bases, 5 bases remained unmatched. The CDR3 reads CASSEAGLRYEQYF. The CDR3 DNA reads as TGTGCCAGCAGTGAGGCGGGACTACGCTACGAGCAGTACTTC.

The chain recombines TRBV2 with TRBJ1-5; the D is unclear. CDR3 length: 13 residues. Germline CDR1 is SNHLY and CDR2 is FYNNEI. V was cut by 4 bases and J by 3 bases, with 7 bases left in between. The CDR3 nucleotides read TGTGCCAGCAGTGGACTCCCCAATCAGCCCCAGCATTTT. Translated: CASSGLPNQPQHF.

The chain joins TRBV28 to TRBJ2-7; TRBD1 aligns across 7 bases. Germline CDR1 MDHEN, CDR2 SYDVKM. V lost 5 bases, J lost 7 bases, and 17 bases stayed unmatched. CDR3 size: 16 residues. As DNA, the CDR3 is TGTGCCAGCAGTCCCCCCGTGAGACAGGGAACGGGAGAGCAGTACTTC. The encoded protein is CASSPPVRQGTGEQYF.

The chain couples TRBV7-9 to TRBJ2-1; TRBD2 matches 11 bases. The germline V gene has CDR1 SEHNR and CDR2 FQNEAQ (reference sequence). This CDR3 spans 18 amino acids. J was trimmed by 7 bases and V by 5 bases; bases with no gene match: 16. DNA of the CDR3: TGTGCCAGCAGCGCCACTATAGGAACTAGCGGGAGACCAAATGAGCAGTTCTTC. Its protein is CASSATIGTSGRPNEQFF.

V and J are TRBV4-3 and TRBJ2-3, with 10 bases matching TRBD2. The ends lost 3 bases at V and 0 bases at J; junction bases unmatched: 18. Germline V CDR1 and CDR2: LGHNA, YSLEER. The CDR3 is 21 amino acids. CDR3 coding DNA: TGCGCCAGCAGCCAGGGAGCGGGAGGGAAACAGGGGCGATCTAGCACAGATACGCAGTATTTT. The encoded protein is CASSQGAGGKQGRSSTDTQYF.

The chain couples TRBV5-4 to TRBJ2-5, with TRBD2 as a possible D gene (6 bases). The CDR3 spans 14 residues. The germline V gene encodes CDR1 SGHNT and CDR2 YYREEE (reference sequence). The V end lost 5 bases, the J end lost 5 bases, and 16 bases lay between the germline ends. The CDR3 is CASRSMLANETQYF. The CDR3 region has the DNA TGTGCCAGCAGATCAATGCTAGCGAACGAGACCCAGTACTTC.

CDR3 nucleotide sequence: TGTGCCAGCAGTTACCCGGGACAGGGTCGTAATGAGCAGTTCTTC. It yields the protein CASSYPGQGRNEQFF. The rearrangement links TRBV6-5 to TRBJ2-1; 9 bases map to TRBD1. The V gene's germline CDR1 is MNHEY and CDR2 SVGAGI. The CDR3 runs 15 residues. V was clipped by 2 bases and J by 7 bases; unmatched bases: 6.

This sequence joins TRBV27 and TRBJ2-6, with a tentative D call TRBD1 (6 bases). V gave up 5 bases and J gave up 3 bases, with 14 bases separating them. CDR1 MNHEY and CDR2 SMNVEV come from the germline V gene (reference sequence). The CDR3 has 16 amino acids. The CDR3 reads CASSRTTGYGANVLTF. The CDR3 nucleotides read TGTGCCAGCAGTCGTACAACAGGGTATGGGGCCAACGTCCTGACTTTC.

This chain connects TRBV7-3 to TRBJ2-2; 8 positions match TRBD1. The junction had 7 bases not matched to a gene; V was cut back by 6 bases and J by 4 bases. CDR1 and CDR2 from the germline V gene are SGHTA and FQGTGA. The CDR3 is made up of 15 amino acids. Written as DNA, the CDR3 is TGTGCCAGCAGGTCAGGGGGCGGAGGCACCGGGGAGCTGTTTTTT. Translating it yields CASRSGGGGTGELFF.

This chain joins TRBV5-6 and TRBJ2-2; possibly TRBD1 for D (6 bases). Germline lookup yields CDR1 SGHDT and CDR2 YYEEEE. Deletions cut 2 bases from V and 3 bases from J, with 14 bases between. The CDR3 is 16 residues long. The CDR3 here is CASSFEPGHHTGELFF. The CDR3 DNA reads as TGTGCCAGCAGCTTCGAGCCGGGACACCACACCGGGGAGCTGTTTTTT.

The chain joins TRBV6-5 to TRBJ2-1; a possible D gene is TRBD1 (5 bases). In germline, CDR1 is MNHEY, CDR2 SVGAGI. The CDR3 extends over 11 amino acids. V lost 5 bases to trimming and J lost 13 bases, with 12 bases between them. For the CDR3, the DNA is TGTGCCAGCAGTAGCAGGGTCCACCAGTTCTTC. Translation gives CASSSRVHQFF.

This sequence joins TRBV6-5 and TRBJ2-1, with TRBD2 identical over 7 bases. Germline trimming cut 6 bases from V and 4 bases from J; bases unmatched to any gene: 3. This CDR3 is 13 amino acids long. The germline CDR1 and CDR2 sequences are MNHEY and SVGAGI. CDR3 region: CASRGREYNEQFF. The CDR3, as DNA: TGTGCCAGCAGGGGGCGGGAGTACAATGAGCAGTTCTTC.

V is TRBV9 and J is TRBJ1-5; 7 bases match TRBD1. CDR1 and CDR2 (germline): SGDLS, YYNGEE. This CDR3 is 16 amino acids long. V lost 0 bases, J lost 3 bases, and 6 bases stayed unmatched. CDR3 residues: CASSVGDRSFNQPQHF. The CDR3 DNA is TGTGCCAGCAGCGTAGGGGACAGAAGTTTCAATCAGCCCCAGCATTTT.

The rearrangement joins TRBV7-9 to TRBJ1-4; D unresolved. Germline CDR1 is SEHNR and CDR2 is FQNEAQ (reference sequence). This CDR3 has 16 residues. Trimming took off 3 bases at V and 6 bases at J, with 17 bases between the two ends. CDR3 bases: TGTGCCAGCAGCTTTTTGGTATCGGGAGGAGATGAAAAACTGTTTTTT. Translated: CASSFLVSGGDEKLFF.

J is TRBJ1-2 and V is TRBV7-2, with 7 positions matching TRBD1. V lost 1 base and J lost 4; bases outside the gene matches: 6. Germline loops: CDR1 SGHTA, CDR2 FQGNSA. The CDR3 is 15 residues long. CDR3 in DNA: TGTGCCAGCAGCTTAGGAGACAGGGAGGCCTATGGCTACACCTTC. Its protein is CASSLGDREAYGYTF.

This chain uses TRBV6-6 with TRBJ2-5, with 7 bases fitting TRBD1. CDR1 is MNHNY and CDR2 is SVGAGI in the germline V gene (reference sequence). The CDR3 covers 14 residues. Unmatched junction bases numbered 8, after V lost 5 bases and J lost 5 bases. The chain's CDR3 is CASSPGGREETQYF. DNA for the CDR3: TGTGCCAGCAGTCCAGGGGGAAGGGAGGAGACCCAGTACTTC.

This clone occurred a few times. The chain recombines TRBV15 with TRBJ2-1; TRBD2 matches at 9 bases. The CDR3 spans 16 residues. Germline trimming cut 3 bases from V and 12 bases from J; bases unmatched to any gene: 15. The V gene's germline CDR1 is LNHNV and CDR2 YYDKDF (reference sequence). The CDR3 is CATSRGASREGSRQFF. The CDR3 DNA reads TGTGCCACCAGCAGGGGGGCCTCGCGGGAGGGAAGTCGGCAGTTCTTC.